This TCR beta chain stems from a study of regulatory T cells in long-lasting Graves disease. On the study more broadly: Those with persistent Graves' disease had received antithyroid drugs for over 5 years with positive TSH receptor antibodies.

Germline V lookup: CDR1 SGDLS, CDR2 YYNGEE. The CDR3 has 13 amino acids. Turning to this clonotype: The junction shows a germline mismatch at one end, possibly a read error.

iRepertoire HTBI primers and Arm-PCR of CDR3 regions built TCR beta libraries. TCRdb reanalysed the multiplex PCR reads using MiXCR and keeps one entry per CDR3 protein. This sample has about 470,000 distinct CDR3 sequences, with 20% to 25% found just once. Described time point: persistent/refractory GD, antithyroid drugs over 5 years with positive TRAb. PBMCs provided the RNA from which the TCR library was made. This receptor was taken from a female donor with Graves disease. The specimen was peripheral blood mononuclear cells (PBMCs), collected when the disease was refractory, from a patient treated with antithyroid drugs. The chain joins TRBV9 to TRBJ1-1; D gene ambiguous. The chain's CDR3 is CASSGGANTEASF. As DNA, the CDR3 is TGTGCCAGCAGCGGGGGAGCGAACACTGAAGCTTCCTTT.